The present T cell receptor beta chain was sequenced within a study of STAT3 mutations in large granular lymphocyte leukemia. Study-wide points: In T-cell large granular lymphocyte leukemia, about half of patients showed multiple immunodominant subclonotypes. Treatment regimens differed across patients between samplings.

This CDR3 region has 15 residues. Germline loops: CDR1 SGHRS, CDR2 YFSETQ. The ends were cut back, 2 bases at V and 4 bases at J, with 12 bases in the middle. Profiling relied on immunoSEQ multiplex PCR, and the TCRdb table lists in-frame clones only, not all of them. This table has over 3,500 clones, approximately 62% appearing once. In regard to this clone: Its antigen remains unidentified.

The chain links TRBV5-1 to TRBJ2-2; a possible D gene is TRBD1 (6 bases). The specimen was PBMCs. The origin of this receptor is a human donor with T large granular lymphocyte leukemia. Some clones in this sample may be carry-over from other donors' samples. CDR3 loop: CASSLNSQGTGELFF. The CDR3 DNA sequence: TGCGCCAGCAGCTTAAATTCACAGGGCACCGGGGAGCTGTTTTTT.